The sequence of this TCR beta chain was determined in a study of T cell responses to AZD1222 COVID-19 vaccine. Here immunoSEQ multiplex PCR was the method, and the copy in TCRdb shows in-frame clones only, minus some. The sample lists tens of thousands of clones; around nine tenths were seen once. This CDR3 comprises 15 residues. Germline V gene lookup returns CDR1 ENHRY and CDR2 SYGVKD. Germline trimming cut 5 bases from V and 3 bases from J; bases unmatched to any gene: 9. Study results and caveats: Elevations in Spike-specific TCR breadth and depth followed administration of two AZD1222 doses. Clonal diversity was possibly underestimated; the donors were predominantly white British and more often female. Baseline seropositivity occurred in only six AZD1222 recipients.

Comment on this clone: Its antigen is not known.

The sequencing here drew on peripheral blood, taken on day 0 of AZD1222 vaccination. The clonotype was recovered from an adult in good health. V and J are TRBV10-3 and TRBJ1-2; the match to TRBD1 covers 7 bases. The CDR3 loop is CAISNTGVRDYGYTF. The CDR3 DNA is TGTGCCATCAGTAATACAGGGGTGCGGGACTATGGCTACACCTTC.